This T cell receptor (beta chain) emerged from a study of PD-1 blockade in classical Hodgkin lymphoma. Study-level results: There was a significant rise in CD4+ TCR diversity by C4D1, with no such rise for CD8+. Complete responders entered with baseline diversity on par with newly diagnosed patients, the results showed.

Details on this clone: Its antigen is unidentified.

Libraries were prepared by immunoSEQ multiplex PCR; TCRdb keeps only in-frame clonotypes and omits some of them. The profile covers more than 90,000 clones, with about four fifths appearing a single time and around 17% taken by the ten largest. CDR1 is LNHDA and CDR2 is SQIVND in the germline V gene (reference sequence). The junction had 5 bases not matched to a gene; V was cut back by 4 bases and J by 5 bases. The CDR3 has 14 residues. Every patient had relapsed following autologous stem cell transplantation, and cohorts differed in brentuximab vedotin exposure. This TCR was recovered from a human donor with classical Hodgkin lymphoma. V usage is TRBV19 and J usage is TRBJ1-5, with 7 bases identical to TRBD1. This specimen consisted of peripheral blood mononuclear cells (PBMCs), obtained before the second cycle of nivolumab. CDR3 nucleotides: TGTGCCAGTAGTAAGCGACAGGGTGATCAGCCCCAGCATTTT. Translation gives CASSKRQGDQPQHF.